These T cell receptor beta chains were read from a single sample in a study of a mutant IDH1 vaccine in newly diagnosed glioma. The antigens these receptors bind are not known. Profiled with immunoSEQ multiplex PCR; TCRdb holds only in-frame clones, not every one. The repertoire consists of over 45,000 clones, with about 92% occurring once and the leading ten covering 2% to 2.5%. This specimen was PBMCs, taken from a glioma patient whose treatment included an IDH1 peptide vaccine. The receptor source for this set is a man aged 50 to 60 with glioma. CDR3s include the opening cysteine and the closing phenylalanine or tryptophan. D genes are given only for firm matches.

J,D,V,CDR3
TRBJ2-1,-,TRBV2,CASERRGPNEQFF
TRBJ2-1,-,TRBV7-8,CASSINPTGYNEQFF
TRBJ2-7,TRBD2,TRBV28,CASSRRGYSSYEQYF
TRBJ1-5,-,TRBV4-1,CASSQGTYQRNSNQPQHF
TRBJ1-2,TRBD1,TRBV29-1,CSVDKGGQGYGYTF
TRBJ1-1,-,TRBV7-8,CASSTAHGGAFF
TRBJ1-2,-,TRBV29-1,CSVEVVKVLYGYTF
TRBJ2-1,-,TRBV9,CASSVTSSLPGEQFF
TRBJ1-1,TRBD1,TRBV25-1,CASSDSGQTKMNTEAFF
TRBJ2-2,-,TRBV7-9,CASSLVRTNTGELFF
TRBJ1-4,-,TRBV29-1,CSVKQGLNEKLFF
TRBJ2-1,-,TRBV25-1,CASSISRVSYNEQFF
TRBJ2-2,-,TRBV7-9,CASSPLTGELFF
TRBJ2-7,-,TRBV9,CASSVEDAYEQYF
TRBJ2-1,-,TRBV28,CASRGRQNEQFF
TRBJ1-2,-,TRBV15,CATSRDGINYGYTF
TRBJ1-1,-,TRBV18,CASSLVNTEAFF
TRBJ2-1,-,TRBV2,CASSEGQRAEQFF
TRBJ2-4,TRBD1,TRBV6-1,CASRTGPLAKNIQYF
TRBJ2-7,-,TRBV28,CASSALASVGEQYF
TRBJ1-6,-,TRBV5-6,CASSLANPGASPLHF
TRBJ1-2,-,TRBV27,CASSLFQGNYGYTF
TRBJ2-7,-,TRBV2,CASSAPLLEGLEEQYF
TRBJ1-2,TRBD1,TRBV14,CASSLNRGGTYGYTF
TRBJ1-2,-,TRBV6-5,CASRPTGDYGYTF
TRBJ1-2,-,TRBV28,CASSFAGRLTSYTF
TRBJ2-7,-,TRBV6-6,CASSYIVPEQYF
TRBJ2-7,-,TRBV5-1,CASSLPETIIREQYF
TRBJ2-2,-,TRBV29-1,CSGQAGGELFF
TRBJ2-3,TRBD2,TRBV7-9,CASSRLADTDTQYF
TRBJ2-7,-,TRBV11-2,CASSLFLGGYEQYF
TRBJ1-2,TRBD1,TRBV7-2,CASRVSGTGVNYGYTF
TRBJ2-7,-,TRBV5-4,CASSRLDRIYEQYF
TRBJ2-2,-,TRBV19,CASKSDRRRTGELFF
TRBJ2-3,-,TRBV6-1,CASSEGLTDTQYF
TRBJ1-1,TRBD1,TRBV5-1,CASSTLTGGSTEAFF
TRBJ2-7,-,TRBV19,CASSPHGTPEQYF
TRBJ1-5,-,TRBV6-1,CATWVFPGNQPQHF
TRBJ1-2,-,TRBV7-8,CASSLGGLGYGYTF
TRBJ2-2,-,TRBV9,CASSAPGTGELFF
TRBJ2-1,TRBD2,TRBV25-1,CASSRGGPGGEQFF
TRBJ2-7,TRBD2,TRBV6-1,CASTRLAGLEQYF
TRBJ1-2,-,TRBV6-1,CASSEGQRYGYTF
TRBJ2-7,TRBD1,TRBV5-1,CASSLTSGQRYEQYF
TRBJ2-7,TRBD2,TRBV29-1,CSVWGGNEQYF
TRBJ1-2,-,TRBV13,CASSLGSSATNYGYTF
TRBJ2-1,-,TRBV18,CASSPDITGRSNEQFF
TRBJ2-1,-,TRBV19,CASSIDLGLTYNEQFF
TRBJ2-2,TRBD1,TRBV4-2,CASSHQARTGDTGELFF
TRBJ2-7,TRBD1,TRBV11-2,CASTLAGTGGAEQYF
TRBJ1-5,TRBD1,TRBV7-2,CASSLGQVSNQPQHF
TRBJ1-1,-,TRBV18,CASSGGNTEAFF
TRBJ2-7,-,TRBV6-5,CASRMGPLYEQYF